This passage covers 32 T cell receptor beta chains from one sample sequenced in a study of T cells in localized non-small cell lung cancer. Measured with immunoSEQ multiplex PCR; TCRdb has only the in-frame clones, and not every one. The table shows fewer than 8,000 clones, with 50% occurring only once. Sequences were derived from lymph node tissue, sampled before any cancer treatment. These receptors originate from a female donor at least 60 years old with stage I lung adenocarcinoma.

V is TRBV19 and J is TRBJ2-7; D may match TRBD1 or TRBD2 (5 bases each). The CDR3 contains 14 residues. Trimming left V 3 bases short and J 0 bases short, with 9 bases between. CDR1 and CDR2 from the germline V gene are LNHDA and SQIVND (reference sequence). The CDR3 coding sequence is TGTGCCAGTAGTATGGGACCCGCCTCCTACGAGCAGTACTTC. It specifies CASSMGPASYEQYF.

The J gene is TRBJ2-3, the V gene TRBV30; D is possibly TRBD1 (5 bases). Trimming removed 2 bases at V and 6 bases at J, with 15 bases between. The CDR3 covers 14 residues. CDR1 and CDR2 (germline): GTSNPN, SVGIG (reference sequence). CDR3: CAWSIRAGKDTQYF. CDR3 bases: TGTGCCTGGAGTATCAGGGCAGGGAAGGATACGCAGTATTTT.

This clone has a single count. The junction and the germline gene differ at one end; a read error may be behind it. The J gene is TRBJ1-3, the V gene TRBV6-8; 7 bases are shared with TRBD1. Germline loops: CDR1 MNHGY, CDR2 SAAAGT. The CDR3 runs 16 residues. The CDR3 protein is CAISWGQILSGNTIYF. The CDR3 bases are TGTGCCATCAGTTGGGGACAGATACTCTCTGGAAACACCATATATTTT.

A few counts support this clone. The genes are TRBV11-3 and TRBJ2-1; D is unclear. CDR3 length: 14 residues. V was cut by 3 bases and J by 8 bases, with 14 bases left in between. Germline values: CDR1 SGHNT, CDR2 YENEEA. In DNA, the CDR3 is TGTGCCAGCAGCTTCAGCCCAACAAGGGATGAGCAGTTCTTC. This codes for CASSFSPTRDEQFF.

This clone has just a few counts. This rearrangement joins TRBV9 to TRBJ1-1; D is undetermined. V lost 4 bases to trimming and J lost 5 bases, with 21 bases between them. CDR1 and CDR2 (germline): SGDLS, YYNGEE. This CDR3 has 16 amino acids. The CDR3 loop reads CASSPLGSDGPTEAFF. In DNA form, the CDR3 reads TGTGCCAGCAGCCCCCTGGGATCCGATGGTCCGACTGAAGCTTTCTTT.

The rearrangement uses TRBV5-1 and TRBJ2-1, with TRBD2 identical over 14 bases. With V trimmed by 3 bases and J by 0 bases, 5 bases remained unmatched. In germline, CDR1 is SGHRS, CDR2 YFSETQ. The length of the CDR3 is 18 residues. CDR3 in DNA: TGCGCCAGCAGCTCTGGACTAGCGGGGGGCTCCTCCTACAATGAGCAGTTCTTC. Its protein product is CASSSGLAGGSSYNEQFF. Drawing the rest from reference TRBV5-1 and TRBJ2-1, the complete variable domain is KAGVTQTPRYLIKTRGQQVTLSCSPISGHRSVSWYQQTPGQGLQFLFEYFSETQRNKGNFPGRFSGRQFSNSRSEMNVSTLELGDSALYLCASSSGLAGGSSYNEQFFGPGTRLTVL.

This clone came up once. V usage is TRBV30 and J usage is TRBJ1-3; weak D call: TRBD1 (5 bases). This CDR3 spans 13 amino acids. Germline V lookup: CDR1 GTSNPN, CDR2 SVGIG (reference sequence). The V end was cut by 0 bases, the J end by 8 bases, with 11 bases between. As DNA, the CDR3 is TGTGCCTGGAGTGTACGGGGGAAGGACACCATATATTTT. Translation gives CAWSVRGKDTIYF.

Here the CDR3 DNA reads TGTGCCTGGAGTGTATCGGACACCATATATTTT. Translated, it gives CAWSVSDTIYF. The chain uses TRBV30 and TRBJ1-3; D unclear. This CDR3 has 11 amino acids. The V and J ends lost 0 bases and 8 bases respectively, with 5 bases between them. Germline V gene sequence: CDR1 GTSNPN, CDR2 SVGIG (reference sequence).

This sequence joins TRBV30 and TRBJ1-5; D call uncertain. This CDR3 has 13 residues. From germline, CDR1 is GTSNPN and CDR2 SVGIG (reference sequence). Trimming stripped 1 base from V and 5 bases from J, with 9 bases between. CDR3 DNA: TGTGCCTGGAGTGCCGACGGGGATCAGCCCCAGCATTTT. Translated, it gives CAWSADGDQPQHF. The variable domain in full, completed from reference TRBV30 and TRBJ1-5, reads SQTIHQWPATLVQPVGSPLSLECTVEGTSNPNLYWYRQAAGRGLQLLFYSVGIGQISSEVPQNLSASRPQDRQFILSSKKLLLSDSGFYLCAWSADGDQPQHFGDGTRLSIL.

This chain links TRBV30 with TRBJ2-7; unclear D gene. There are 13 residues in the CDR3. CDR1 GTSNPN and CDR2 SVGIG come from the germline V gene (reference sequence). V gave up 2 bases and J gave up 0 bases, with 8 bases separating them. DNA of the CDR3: TGTGCCTGGAGTCCAGGAAGCTCCTACGAGCAGTACTTC. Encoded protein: CAWSPGSSYEQYF.

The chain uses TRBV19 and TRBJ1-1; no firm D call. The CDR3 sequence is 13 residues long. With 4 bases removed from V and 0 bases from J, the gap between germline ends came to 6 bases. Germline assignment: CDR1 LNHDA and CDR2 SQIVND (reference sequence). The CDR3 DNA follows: TGTGCCAGTAGTAGGACGGTGAACACTGAAGCTTTCTTT. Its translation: CASSRTVNTEAFF.

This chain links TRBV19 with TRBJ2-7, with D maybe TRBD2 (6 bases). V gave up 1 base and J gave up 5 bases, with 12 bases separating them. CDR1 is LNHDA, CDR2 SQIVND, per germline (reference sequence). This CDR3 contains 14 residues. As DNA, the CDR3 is TGTGCCAGTAGTATAGGGCCGCCGGGGGACGAGCAGTACTTC. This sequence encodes CASSIGPPGDEQYF.

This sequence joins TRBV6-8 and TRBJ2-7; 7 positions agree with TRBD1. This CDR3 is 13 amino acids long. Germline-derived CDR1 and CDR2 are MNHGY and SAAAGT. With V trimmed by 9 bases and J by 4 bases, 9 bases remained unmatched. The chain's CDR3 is CASAVDRAYEQYF. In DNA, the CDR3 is TGTGCCAGTGCCGTTGACAGGGCATACGAGCAGTACTTC.

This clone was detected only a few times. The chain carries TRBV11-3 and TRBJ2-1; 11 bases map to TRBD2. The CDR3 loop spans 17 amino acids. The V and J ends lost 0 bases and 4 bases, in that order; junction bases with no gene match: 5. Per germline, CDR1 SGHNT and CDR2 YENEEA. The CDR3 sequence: CASSLEGGLAAYNEQFF. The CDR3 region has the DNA TGTGCCAGCAGCTTAGAAGGGGGACTAGCGGCGTACAATGAGCAGTTCTTC.

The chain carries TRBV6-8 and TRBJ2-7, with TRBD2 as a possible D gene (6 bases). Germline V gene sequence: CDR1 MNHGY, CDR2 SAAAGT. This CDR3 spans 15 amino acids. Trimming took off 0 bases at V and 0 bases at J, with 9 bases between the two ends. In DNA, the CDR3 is TGTGCCAGCAGTTACTCAGAGACTAGCTCCTACGAGCAGTACTTC. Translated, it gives CASSYSETSSYEQYF.

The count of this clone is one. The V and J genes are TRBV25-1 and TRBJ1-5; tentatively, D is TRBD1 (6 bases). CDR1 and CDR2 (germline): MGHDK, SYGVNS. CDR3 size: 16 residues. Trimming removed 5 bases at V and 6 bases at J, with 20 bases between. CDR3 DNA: TGTGCCAGCAGTCCGGGGAAGAGGCAGGGGATTCAGCCCCAGCATTTT. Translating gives CASSPGKRQGIQPQHF.

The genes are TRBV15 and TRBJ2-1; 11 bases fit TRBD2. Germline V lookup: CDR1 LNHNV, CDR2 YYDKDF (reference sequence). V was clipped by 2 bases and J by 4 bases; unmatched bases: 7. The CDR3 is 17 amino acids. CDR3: CATSRLAGGPGYNEQFF. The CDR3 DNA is TGTGCCACCAGCAGATTAGCGGGGGGGCCGGGTTACAATGAGCAGTTCTTC.

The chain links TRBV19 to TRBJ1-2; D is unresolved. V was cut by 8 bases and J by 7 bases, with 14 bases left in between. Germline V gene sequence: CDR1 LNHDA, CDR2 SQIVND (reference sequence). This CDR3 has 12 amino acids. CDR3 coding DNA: TGTGCCAGTTCGCGATGGGGAGCTGGCTACACCTTC. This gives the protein CASSRWGAGYTF.

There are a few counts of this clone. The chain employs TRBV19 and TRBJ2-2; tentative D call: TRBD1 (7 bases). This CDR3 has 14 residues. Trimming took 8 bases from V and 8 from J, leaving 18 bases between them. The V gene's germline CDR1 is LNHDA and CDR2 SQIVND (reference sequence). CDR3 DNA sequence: TGTGCCAGTTTGCGAGTACAGGGGACTGGGGAGCTGTTTTTT. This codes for CASLRVQGTGELFF.

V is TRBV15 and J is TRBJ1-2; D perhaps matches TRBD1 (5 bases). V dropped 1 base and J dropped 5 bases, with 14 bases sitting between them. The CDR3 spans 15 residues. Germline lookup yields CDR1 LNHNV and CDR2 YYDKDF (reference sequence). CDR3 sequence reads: CATSRGEGLRYGYTF. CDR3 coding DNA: TGTGCCACCAGCAGAGGAGAGGGGTTGCGGTATGGCTACACCTTC.

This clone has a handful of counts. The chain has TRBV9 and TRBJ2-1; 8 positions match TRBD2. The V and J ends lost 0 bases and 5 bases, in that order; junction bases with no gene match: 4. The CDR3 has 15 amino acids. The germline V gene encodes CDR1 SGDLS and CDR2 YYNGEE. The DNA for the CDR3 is TGTGCCAGCAGCGTAGGAGCGGGAGCCAACAATGAGCAGTTCTTC. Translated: CASSVGAGANNEQFF. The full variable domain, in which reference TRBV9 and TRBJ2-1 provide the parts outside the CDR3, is DSGVTQTPKHLITATGQRVTLRCSPRSGDLSVYWYQQSLDQGLQFLIQYYNGEERAKGNILERFSAQQFPDLHSELNLSSLELGDSALYFCASSVGAGANNEQFFGPGTRLTVL.

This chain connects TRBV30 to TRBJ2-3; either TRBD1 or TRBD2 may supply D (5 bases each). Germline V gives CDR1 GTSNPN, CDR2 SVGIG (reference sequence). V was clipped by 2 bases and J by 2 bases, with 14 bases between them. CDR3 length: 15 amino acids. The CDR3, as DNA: TGTGCCTGGAGTCCGCCGGGGCGGATCACAGATACGCAGTATTTT. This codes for CAWSPPGRITDTQYF.

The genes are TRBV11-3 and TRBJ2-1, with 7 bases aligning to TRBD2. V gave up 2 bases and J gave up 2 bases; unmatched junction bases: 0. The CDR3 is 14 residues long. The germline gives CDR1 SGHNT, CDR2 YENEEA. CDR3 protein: CASSLLAAYNEQFF. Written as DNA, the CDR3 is TGTGCCAGCAGCTTACTAGCGGCCTACAATGAGCAGTTCTTC.

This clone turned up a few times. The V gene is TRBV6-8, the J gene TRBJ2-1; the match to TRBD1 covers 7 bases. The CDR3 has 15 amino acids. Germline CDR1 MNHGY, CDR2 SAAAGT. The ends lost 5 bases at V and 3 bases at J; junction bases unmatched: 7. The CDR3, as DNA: TGTGCCAGCAGTGATGGACAGGCGAACTACAATGAGCAGTTCTTC. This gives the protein CASSDGQANYNEQFF.

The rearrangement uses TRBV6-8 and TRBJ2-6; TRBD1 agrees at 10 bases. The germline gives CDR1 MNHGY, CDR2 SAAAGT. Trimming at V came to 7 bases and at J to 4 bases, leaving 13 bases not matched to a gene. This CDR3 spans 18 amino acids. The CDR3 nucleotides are TGTGCCAGCAAAGGGGCGGGACAGGGGAGGCTCGGGGCCAACGTCCTGACTTTC. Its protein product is CASKGAGQGRLGANVLTF.

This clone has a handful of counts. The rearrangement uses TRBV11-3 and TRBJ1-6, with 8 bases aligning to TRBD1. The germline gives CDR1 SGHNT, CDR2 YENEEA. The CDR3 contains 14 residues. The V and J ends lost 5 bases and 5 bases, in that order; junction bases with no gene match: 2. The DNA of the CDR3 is TGTGCCAGCAGCCGACAGGGGAATAATTCACCCCTCCACTTT. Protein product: CASSRQGNNSPLHF.

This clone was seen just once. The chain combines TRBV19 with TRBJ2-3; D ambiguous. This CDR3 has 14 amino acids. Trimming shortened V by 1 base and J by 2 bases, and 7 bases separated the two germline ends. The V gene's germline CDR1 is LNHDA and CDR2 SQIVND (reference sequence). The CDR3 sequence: CASSIGLPTDTQYF. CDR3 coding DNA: TGTGCCAGTAGTATAGGACTTCCCACAGATACGCAGTATTTT. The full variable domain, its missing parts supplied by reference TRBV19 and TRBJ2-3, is DGGITQSPKYLFRKEGQNVTLSCEQNLNHDAMYWYRQDPGQGLRLIYYSQIVNDFQKGDIAEGYSVSREKKESFPLTVTSAQKNPTAFYLCASSIGLPTDTQYFGPGTRLTVL.

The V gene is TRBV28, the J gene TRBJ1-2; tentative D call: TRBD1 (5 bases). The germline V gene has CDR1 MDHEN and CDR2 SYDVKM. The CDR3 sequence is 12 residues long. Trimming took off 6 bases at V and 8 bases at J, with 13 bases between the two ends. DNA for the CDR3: TGTGCCAGCAGAAGACAGTTCCGGGGCTACACCTTC. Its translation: CASRRQFRGYTF.

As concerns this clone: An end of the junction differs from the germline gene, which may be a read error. CDR3: CASSPRDNKNIQYF. The DNA for the CDR3 is TGTGCCAGCTCGCCACGGGACAACAAAAACATTCAGTACTTC. This rearrangement joins TRBV18 to TRBJ2-4; a weak D match, TRBD1 (6 bases). The CDR3 length is 14 residues. Germline V gene sequence: CDR1 KGHSH, CDR2 LQKENI.

The CDR3 bases are TGTGCCAGCAGCTTAGACGGGTGGCAGGGCATGGATGAGCAGTTCTTC. It translates to CASSLDGWQGMDEQFF. The chain carries TRBV13 and TRBJ2-1, with D possibly TRBD1 on 5 matching bases. V was shortened by 1 base and J by 8 bases, with 18 bases between the two germline ends. The CDR3 extends over 16 amino acids. The germline CDR1 and CDR2 sequences are PRHDT and FYEKMQ (reference sequence).

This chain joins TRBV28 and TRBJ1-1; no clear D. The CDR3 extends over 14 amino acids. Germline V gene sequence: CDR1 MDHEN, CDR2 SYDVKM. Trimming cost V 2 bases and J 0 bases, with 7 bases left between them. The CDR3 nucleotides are TGTGCCAGCAGTTTAGGGCAGATGAACACTGAAGCTTTCTTT. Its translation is CASSLGQMNTEAFF.

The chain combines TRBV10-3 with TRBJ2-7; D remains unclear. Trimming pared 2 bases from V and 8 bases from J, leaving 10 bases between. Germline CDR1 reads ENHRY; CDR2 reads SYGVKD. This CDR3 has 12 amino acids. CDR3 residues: CAISEVPPQQYF. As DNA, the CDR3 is TGTGCCATCAGTGAGGTCCCCCCACAGCAGTACTTC.